A single sample gave rise to the 26 T cell receptor beta chains below, sequenced in a study of T-cell reconstitution after alpha-beta-depleted transplantation in children. Unique molecular identifiers featured in how the TCRbeta library was prepared. TCRdb reanalysed the PCR reads using MiXCR and keeps one entry per CDR3 protein. The data contain approximately 300,000 distinct CDR3 sequences, around 9.1% of them singletons. The sequenced sample was PBMCs, obtained before TCRalphabeta/CD19-depleted stem cell transplant. Receptor source: a boy under two years old with acute myeloid leukemia, due to receive a stem cell transplant.

The V gene is TRBV24-1, the J gene TRBJ2-2, with 12 bases identical to TRBD2. From germline, CDR1 is KGHDR and CDR2 SFDVKD. With 4 bases clipped from V and 3 bases from J, the junction kept 5 bases outside the gene matches. The CDR3 sequence is 17 residues long. CDR3 nucleotide sequence: TGTGCCACCAGTGACTCCACTAGCGGGGGGTACACCGGGGAGCTGTTTTTT. This gives the protein CATSDSTSGGYTGELFF.

This chain joins TRBV29-1 and TRBJ1-2; 9 bases are a match to TRBD1. Germline loops: CDR1 SQVTM, CDR2 ANQGSEA. The CDR3 runs 14 residues. J gave up 6 bases and V 6 bases, and 11 bases lay outside the gene matches. The CDR3 spells CSVATGTGRHGYTF. As DNA, the CDR3 is TGCAGCGTCGCCACCGGGACAGGGAGACATGGCTACACCTTC.

The V call is TRBV6-1, the J call TRBJ1-1; unclear D gene. Germline values: CDR1 MNHNS, CDR2 SASEGT. This CDR3 has 13 residues. V was trimmed by 1 base and J by 1 base, leaving 4 bases between them. As DNA, the CDR3 is TGTGCCAGCAGTGAAGTGGCGAACACTGAAGCTTTCTTT. Residues: CASSEVANTEAFF.

This clonotype showed up many times. The genes are TRBV7-9 and TRBJ1-1, with 7 bases lining up with TRBD1. The CDR3 sequence is 14 residues long. Germline V gene lookup returns CDR1 SEHNR and CDR2 FQNEAQ (reference sequence). J was trimmed by 4 bases and V by 1 base; bases with no gene match: 3. The CDR3: CASSLDGTVTEAFF. CDR3 coding DNA: TGTGCCAGCAGCTTAGACGGGACAGTCACTGAAGCTTTCTTT.

This clonotype was recorded many times. CDR3 sequence (DNA): TGTGCCACCAGCAGAGACCCAGGGACGGCTGGAAACACCATATATTTT. Its translation is CATSRDPGTAGNTIYF. The J gene is TRBJ1-3, the V gene TRBV15, with D maybe TRBD1 (5 bases). V lost 0 bases to trimming and J lost 2 bases, with 11 bases between them. This CDR3 region has 16 residues. Germline CDR1 reads LNHNV; CDR2 reads YYDKDF (reference sequence).

This clonotype was recorded at least ten times. V and J are TRBV7-2 and TRBJ2-5; D possibly uses TRBD1 or TRBD2 (5 bases each). Germline-derived CDR1 and CDR2 are SGHTA and FQGNSA. With 5 bases removed from V and 4 bases from J, the gap between germline ends came to 11 bases. The CDR3 has 13 residues. The CDR3 region has the DNA TGTGCCAGCAGCCGGGACCATGGAGAGACCCAGTACTTC. Its protein product is CASSRDHGETQYF.

This clonotype has at least ten counts. This chain links TRBV12-3 or TRBV12-4 with TRBJ1-6, with 7 bases that match TRBD1. CDR3 size: 14 residues. The ends lost 3 bases at V and 9 bases at J; junction bases unmatched: 5. CDR3 coding DNA: TGTGCCAGCAGTTTGACGACAGGGAGTTCACCCCTCCACTTT. Its protein product is CASSLTTGSSPLHF.

The table lists this clonotype with many counts. The chain carries TRBV20-1 and TRBJ2-3; TRBD1 is a possible D gene (6 bases). The germline CDR1 and CDR2 sequences are DFQATT and SNEGSKA (reference sequence). The CDR3 spans 16 residues. The ends were cut back, 6 bases at V and 3 bases at J, with 22 bases in the middle. Here the CDR3 DNA reads TGCAGTGCCATCGTATATCTAGGGGGAATGACAGATACGCAGTATTTT. Translating gives CSAIVYLGGMTDTQYF.

The CDR3 DNA reads TGCAGTGCTAGAGGACTAGCGGGAGGGCGAGCCAAAAACATTCAGTACTTC. It specifies CSARGLAGGRAKNIQYF. The gene calls are TRBV20-1 and TRBJ2-4; TRBD2 agrees at 14 bases. Germline values: CDR1 DFQATT, CDR2 SNEGSKA (reference sequence). The trim removed 1 base at V and 0 bases at J, leaving 2 bases unmatched. This CDR3 comprises 17 residues.

This chain connects TRBV20-1 to TRBJ1-1; D remains unclear. With 4 bases removed from V and 5 bases from J, the gap between germline ends came to 11 bases. CDR3 length: 12 residues. Germline assignment: CDR1 DFQATT and CDR2 SNEGSKA (reference sequence). The chain's CDR3 is CSATGVRTEAFF. The CDR3 DNA follows: TGCAGTGCTACCGGGGTTAGGACTGAAGCTTTCTTT.

This clonotype was seen many times. V and J are TRBV4-2 and TRBJ2-5; possibly TRBD2 for D (5 bases). The CDR3 spans 11 residues. Per the germline V gene, CDR1 is LGHNA and CDR2 is YNFKEQ. V dropped 3 bases and J dropped 10 bases, with 9 bases sitting between them. CDR3 bases: TGTGCCAGCAGCCAGAGCCGGGACCAGTACTTC. It codes for CASSQSRDQYF.

This clonotype was observed many times. The chain links TRBV20-1 to TRBJ2-7, with 7 bases identical to TRBD2. With V trimmed by 1 base and J by 7 bases, 10 bases remained unmatched. This CDR3 is 14 amino acids long. Germline V lookup: CDR1 DFQATT, CDR2 SNEGSKA (reference sequence). CDR3 nucleotides: TGCAGTGCTAGAGGGACTAGTACACTTTTTGAGCAGTACTTC. Its protein product is CSARGTSTLFEQYF.

J is TRBJ2-3 and V is TRBV10-2; possibly TRBD2 for D (6 bases). V was trimmed by 8 bases and J by 2 bases, leaving 11 bases between them. CDR3 size: 13 residues. The germline V gene has CDR1 WSHSY and CDR2 SAAADI. CDR3 protein: CASGASATDTQYF. The CDR3, as DNA: TGCGCCAGCGGCGCTAGCGCCACAGATACGCAGTATTTT.

This clonotype was seen repeatedly, ten times or more. This chain uses TRBV10-3 with TRBJ1-2, with a possible D match to TRBD1 (5 bases). CDR3 length equals 13 residues. Trimming took 2 bases from V and 4 from J, leaving 8 bases between them. Germline loops: CDR1 ENHRY, CDR2 SYGVKD. The CDR3 bases are TGTGCCATCAGTGAGCCAGGGCCCTATGGCTACACCTTC. Amino acids: CAISEPGPYGYTF.

The V and J genes are TRBV12-5 and TRBJ2-1, with 11 bases aligning to TRBD2. V lost 3 bases, J lost 8 bases, and 15 bases stayed unmatched. CDR3 length: 18 amino acids. CDR1 is LGHNT and CDR2 is FRNRAP in the germline V gene. CDR3 region: CASGFGASGGRALYEQFF. DNA for the CDR3: TGTGCTAGTGGTTTTGGGGCTAGCGGGGGGAGAGCCCTGTATGAGCAGTTCTTC.

A few counts support this clonotype. The genes are TRBV12-3 or TRBV12-4 and TRBJ1-4, with D unclear. V lost 3 bases and J 4 bases, leaving 6 bases between the germline ends. The CDR3 covers 13 residues. The CDR3 protein is CASSFRVNEKLFF. The CDR3 DNA sequence: TGTGCCAGCAGTTTTAGAGTTAATGAAAAACTGTTTTTT.

This clonotype was counted many times. This chain links TRBV13 with TRBJ2-3; TRBD2 matches 7 bases. After removal of 6 bases from V and 8 bases from J, the junction contained 8 bases not matched to a gene. This CDR3 spans 13 amino acids. Germline assignment: CDR1 PRHDT and CDR2 FYEKMQ (reference sequence). This CDR3 reads CASRRAGQSTQYF. Here the CDR3 DNA reads TGTGCCAGCAGGCGAGCGGGGCAGAGTACGCAGTATTTT.

In this sample, this clonotype turned up a few times. The rearrangement joins TRBV27 to TRBJ1-2; 11 bases match TRBD1. CDR3 size: 12 residues. The V segment lost 6 bases and the J segment 14 bases; nucleotides outside the gene matches: 8. Germline assignment: CDR1 MNHEY and CDR2 SMNVEV (reference sequence). CDR3 amino acids: CASSGGQGESTF. The CDR3 DNA reads as TGTGCCAGCAGCGGGGGACAGGGGGAATCGACCTTC.

This clonotype was seen a handful of times. The DNA of the CDR3 is TGTGCCATCAGTGAGTCCGGGACTAGCGGTCGCACAGATACGCAGTATTTT. It is translated as CAISESGTSGRTDTQYF. The chain recombines TRBV10-3 with TRBJ2-3, with TRBD2 matching 11 bases. The CDR3 loop spans 17 amino acids. Germline V gene lookup returns CDR1 ENHRY and CDR2 SYGVKD. Trimming cost V 0 bases and J 1 base; bases outside gene matches: 3.

This clonotype was picked up many times. J is TRBJ2-4 and V is TRBV7-3; 9 bases line up with TRBD1. Trimming removed 6 bases from V and 0 bases from J; junction bases left unmatched: 18. CDR3 size: 20 residues. From germline, CDR1 is SGHTA and CDR2 FQGTGA. For the CDR3, the DNA is TGTGCCAGCAGTTTATTGCCCCCGGGACAGGGCCTTTTAGCCAAAAACATTCAGTACTTC. Its protein product is CASSLLPPGQGLLAKNIQYF.

V is TRBV7-2 and J is TRBJ2-5, with 10 bases lining up with TRBD2. Trimming cost V 3 bases and J 4 bases; bases outside gene matches: 5. The CDR3 is made up of 15 amino acids. CDR1 is SGHTA, CDR2 FQGNSA, per germline. CDR3 residues: CASSFASSGRETQYF. DNA for the CDR3: TGTGCCAGCAGCTTCGCCTCTAGCGGGAGAGAGACCCAGTACTTC.

This chain links TRBV19 with TRBJ1-1; D not resolved. Trimming pared 3 bases from V and 1 base from J, leaving 9 bases between. This CDR3 contains 14 residues. Germline V CDR1 and CDR2: LNHDA, SQIVND (reference sequence). The CDR3 DNA follows: TGTGCCAGTAGTATGAGAGGCAGGAACACTGAAGCTTTCTTT. Amino acids: CASSMRGRNTEAFF.

This clonotype was seen at least ten times. The V gene is TRBV25-1, the J gene TRBJ2-1; TRBD2 is a possible D gene (7 bases). This CDR3 comprises 15 residues. V lost 4 bases and J lost 0, with 10 bases in between. Germline-derived CDR1 and CDR2 are MGHDK and SYGVNS. The CDR3 sequence: CASSGGGPSYNEQFF. The CDR3 DNA sequence: TGTGCCAGCAGTGGCGGGGGCCCCTCCTACAATGAGCAGTTCTTC. The whole variable domain, filled in from reference TRBV25-1 and TRBJ2-1, reads EADIYQTPRYLVIGTGKKITLECSQTMGHDKMYWYQQDPGMELHLIHYSYGVNSTEKGDLSSESTVSRIRTEHFPLTLESARPSHTSQYLCASSGGGPSYNEQFFGPGTRLTVL.

This clonotype was picked up a small number of times. The CDR3 loop is CASSEPGTGGTEAFF. The CDR3 nucleotides are TGTGCCAGCAGTGAGCCTGGGACAGGGGGCACTGAAGCTTTCTTT. V usage is TRBV6-1 and J usage is TRBJ1-1; 11 nucleotides agree with TRBD1. Looked up from germline, CDR1 is MNHNS and CDR2 is SASEGT. CDR3 length: 15 residues. The V and J ends lost 3 bases and 4 bases, in that order; junction bases with no gene match: 4.

This clonotype has at least ten counts. The rearrangement joins TRBV5-5 to TRBJ2-7, with 9 bases matching TRBD1. Germline V lookup: CDR1 SGHKS, CDR2 YYEKEE (reference sequence). Trimming cost V 4 bases and J 2 bases; bases outside gene matches: 4. The CDR3 loop spans 14 amino acids. The CDR3 DNA reads as TGTGCCAGCAGCCTGGGACAGGGACCCTACGAGCAGTACTTC. Amino acids: CASSLGQGPYEQYF.

For this clonotype: Given a much more abundant clone one base away, this may be a read error. CDR3 DNA: TGTGCCAGCCGACTTGGGGACCCTTGGGGCAATCAGCCCCAGCATTTT. This translates into CASRLGDPWGNQPQHF. V usage is TRBV28 and J usage is TRBJ1-5; tentatively, D is TRBD1 (5 bases). V lost 8 bases and J 2 bases, leaving 19 bases between the germline ends. This CDR3 is built from 16 residues. CDR1 is MDHEN, CDR2 SYDVKM, per germline.